The 6 T cell receptor beta chains below all came from one sample that was sequenced in a study of CD8 T cells in ankylosing spondylitis. TCRdb reprocessed the 5' RACE reads with MiXCR, giving one entry per CDR3 protein. The table shows around 150,000 distinct CDR3 sequences, with about 17% occurring only once. Material: blood, either unsorted or a sorted T cell fraction (not recorded which). These receptors all stem from a male donor with ankylosing spondylitis or in good health (not recorded which).

This clonotype was seen a few times. The J gene is TRBJ2-2, the V gene TRBV12-3 or TRBV12-4; no reliable D call. The V end lost 3 bases, the J end lost 8 bases, and 13 bases lay between the germline ends. The CDR3 loop spans 14 amino acids. The CDR3 reads CASSLIIGFGELFF. In DNA, the CDR3 is TGTGCCAGCAGTTTGATAATTGGGTTTGGGGAGCTGTTTTTT.

This clonotype appeared a few times. The junction departs from germline at one end; a sequencing error may be responsible. Here the CDR3 DNA reads TGCTGTGCTTTGCCGACTAGCGGGAGAGTGGTCACAGATACGCAGTATTTT. This translates into CCALPTSGRVVTDTQYF. The chain combines TRBV20-1 with TRBJ2-3, with TRBD2 matching over 12 bases. The CDR3 totals 17 residues. CDR1 is DFQATT, CDR2 SNEGSKA, per germline (reference sequence).

The table lists this clonotype with a few counts. The chain has TRBV29-1 and TRBJ2-7; perhaps D is TRBD1 or TRBD2 (5 bases each). Per germline, CDR1 SQVTM and CDR2 ANQGSEA. Trimming took off 7 bases at V and 3 bases at J, with 13 bases between the two ends. CDR3 size: 12 residues. The CDR3 reads CSGTGAGYEQYF. CDR3 nucleotide sequence: TGCAGCGGTACCGGGGCTGGCTACGAGCAGTACTTC.

This chain joins TRBV2 and TRBJ1-2; D is unclear. Trimming pared 8 bases from V and 7 bases from J, leaving 11 bases between. The CDR3 is made up of 11 amino acids. The germline gives CDR1 SNHLY, CDR2 FYNNEI. Here the CDR3 reads CASGQEAGYTF. In DNA, the CDR3 is TGTGCCAGCGGTCAGGAAGCTGGCTACACCTTC.

The chain employs TRBV12-3 or TRBV12-4 and TRBJ1-5; D gene uncertain. Trimming removed 1 base at V and 5 bases at J, with 9 bases between. CDR3 length: 14 amino acids. CDR3 amino acids: CASSLDSVDQPQHF. CDR3 sequence (DNA): TGTGCCAGCAGTTTAGACTCGGTGGATCAGCCCCAGCATTTT.

The chain employs TRBV5-1 and TRBJ2-7; no firm D call. This CDR3 is built from 14 residues. Trimming took off 0 bases at V and 5 bases at J, with 12 bases between the two ends. CDR1 is SGHRS, CDR2 YFSETQ, per germline. In nucleotides, the CDR3 is TGCGCCAGCAGCTTGGCCGTCGGTATGGACGAGCAGTACTTC. Protein sequence: CASSLAVGMDEQYF.